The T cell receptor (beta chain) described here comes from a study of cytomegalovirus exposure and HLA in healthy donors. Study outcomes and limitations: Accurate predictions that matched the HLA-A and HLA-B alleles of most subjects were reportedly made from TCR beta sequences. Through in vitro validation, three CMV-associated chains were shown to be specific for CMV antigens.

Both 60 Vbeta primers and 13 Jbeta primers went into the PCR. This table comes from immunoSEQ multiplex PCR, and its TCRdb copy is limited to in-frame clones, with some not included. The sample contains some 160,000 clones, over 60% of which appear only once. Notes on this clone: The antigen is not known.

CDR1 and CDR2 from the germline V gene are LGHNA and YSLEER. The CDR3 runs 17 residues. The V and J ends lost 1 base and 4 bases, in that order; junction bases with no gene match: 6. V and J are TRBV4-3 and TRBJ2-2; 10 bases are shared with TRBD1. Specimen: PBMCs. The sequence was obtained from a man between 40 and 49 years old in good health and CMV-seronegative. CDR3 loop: CASSQVTGQGGTGELFF. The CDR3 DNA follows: TGCGCCAGCAGCCAAGTAACCGGACAGGGGGGCACCGGGGAGCTGTTTTTT.